These T cell receptor beta chains were read from a single sample in a study of blood T cell repertoires in COVID-19. TCRdb keeps only in-frame clones here, not all; method: immunoSEQ multiplex PCR. This sample has tens of thousands of clones; more than 75% occur once, and the top ten carry over 12%. The sample comprised peripheral blood. All receptors derive from a man between 60 and 75 years old with active COVID-19. The conserved cysteine and the conserved F or W are not part of the CDR3 here. Fields, in order: V gene, D gene, CDR3 protein. D genes are given only for firm matches.

V gene: TRBV12-5; D gene: TRBD1; CDR3 protein: ASGVPTGTATGELF
V gene: TRBV5-1; D gene: TRBD1; CDR3 protein: ASSRDGQANTEAF
V gene: TRBV3-1/TRBV3-2; D gene: TRBD2; CDR3 protein: ASSQKAGCGRDNEQF
V gene: TRBV7-3; D gene: TRBD1; CDR3 protein: ASSPTGGRSGYT
V gene: TRBV4-3; D gene: -; CDR3 protein: ASSQEKQGFSGNTIY
V gene: TRBV5-8; D gene: -; CDR3 protein: ASTKGLGPLLGSYEQY
V gene: TRBV19; D gene: -; CDR3 protein: ASRVQGSYNEQF
V gene: TRBV18; D gene: -; CDR3 protein: ASSPGTGGETQY
V gene: TRBV3-1/TRBV3-2; D gene: -; CDR3 protein: ASKTWADGYT
V gene: TRBV27; D gene: -; CDR3 protein: ASSARTRMNTGELF
V gene: TRBV7-7; D gene: TRBD2; CDR3 protein: ASSPGGASAGELF
V gene: TRBV7-2; D gene: -; CDR3 protein: ASSPAHGGQF
V gene: TRBV5-6; D gene: -; CDR3 protein: ASSLAGGGQPQH
V gene: TRBV28; D gene: -; CDR3 protein: ASSLGQAYLSYEQY
V gene: TRBV2; D gene: -; CDR3 protein: ATDTGYNYGYT
V gene: TRBV7-6; D gene: TRBD1; CDR3 protein: ASSLRGDRVQETQY
V gene: TRBV2; D gene: -; CDR3 protein: ASSAVLSTDTQY
V gene: TRBV13; D gene: TRBD1; CDR3 protein: ASSLFVTFLDRSPGELF
V gene: TRBV10-3; D gene: -; CDR3 protein: ATTLPSGRGELF
V gene: TRBV7-8; D gene: -; CDR3 protein: ASSLSPVNTEAF
V gene: TRBV3-1/TRBV3-2; D gene: TRBD1; CDR3 protein: ASSLTGNEQY
V gene: TRBV11-2; D gene: TRBD2; CDR3 protein: ASSLSSGGNYEQY
V gene: TRBV2; D gene: TRBD1; CDR3 protein: ASRPTGSSYNSPLH
V gene: TRBV10-3; D gene: TRBD2; CDR3 protein: AISAGAEHRDTQY
V gene: TRBV18; D gene: -; CDR3 protein: ASSPARGGVSTNEQY
V gene: TRBV18; D gene: -; CDR3 protein: ASSPTSEVSIHSNQPQH
V gene: TRBV20-1; D gene: -; CDR3 protein: SASGGYEQY
V gene: TRBV5-4; D gene: TRBD2; CDR3 protein: ASSSGGGYNEQF
V gene: TRBV27; D gene: -; CDR3 protein: ASSLNRRTGELF
V gene: TRBV3-1/TRBV3-2; D gene: TRBD2; CDR3 protein: ASSHSGGSYEQY
V gene: TRBV6-6; D gene: -; CDR3 protein: ASSYSQRAKNIQY
V gene: TRBV10-3; D gene: TRBD1; CDR3 protein: AISRGQGQAQPQH
V gene: TRBV28; D gene: TRBD1; CDR3 protein: ASRATTGSGSDEKLF
V gene: TRBV9; D gene: -; CDR3 protein: ASSVAGEGSGELF
V gene: TRBV12-5; D gene: TRBD1; CDR3 protein: ASGSRDRDPLGDTGELF
V gene: TRBV25-1; D gene: -; CDR3 protein: ASSEGPQETQY
V gene: TRBV7-8; D gene: TRBD2; CDR3 protein: ASSLLGGDGTDTQY
V gene: TRBV27; D gene: TRBD1; CDR3 protein: ASSSWTGVDDEQF
V gene: TRBV6-4; D gene: -; CDR3 protein: ASSFQRSCTDTQY
V gene: TRBV2; D gene: -; CDR3 protein: ASTLRSTEAF
V gene: TRBV29-1; D gene: TRBD1; CDR3 protein: SVEGQAPYEQY
V gene: TRBV24-1; D gene: TRBD1; CDR3 protein: ATSVSGQGEDTQY
V gene: TRBV7-8; D gene: TRBD1; CDR3 protein: ASSPGVGQVRETQY
V gene: TRBV11-3; D gene: -; CDR3 protein: ASGQRGEQF
V gene: TRBV9; D gene: -; CDR3 protein: ASSRGGGNSPLH
V gene: TRBV7-3; D gene: TRBD1; CDR3 protein: ASSWGQGSHNEQF
V gene: TRBV7-2; D gene: -; CDR3 protein: ASSLETVRAF
V gene: TRBV6-5; D gene: -; CDR3 protein: ASRRTFSTDTQY
V gene: TRBV4-2; D gene: TRBD2; CDR3 protein: ASSLTSLSTDTQY
V gene: TRBV11-2; D gene: TRBD1; CDR3 protein: ASSLTGAPRGEAF
V gene: TRBV5-4; D gene: TRBD1; CDR3 protein: ASSSYEGTVGLDYT
V gene: TRBV19; D gene: TRBD2; CDR3 protein: ASSMTSGRVNTGELF
V gene: TRBV5-1; D gene: -; CDR3 protein: ASSFRDYTGELF
V gene: TRBV4-2; D gene: -; CDR3 protein: ASSQDMGAGVYGYT